This T cell receptor beta chain was sequenced for a study of a mutant IDH1 vaccine in newly diagnosed glioma. At the level of the study: Vaccines began 4-6 weeks after radiotherapy alone, or with temozolomide cycles. Most patients had radiochemotherapy with temozolomide before enrollment; others had one alone.

The CDR3 contains 18 residues. V was clipped by 4 bases and J by 8 bases; unmatched bases: 15. Germline CDR1 SGHRS, CDR2 YFSETQ. Details on this clone: Its target is unknown.

Generated by immunoSEQ multiplex PCR, the TCRdb table keeps only in-frame clones and is missing some. The repertoire includes about 50,000 clones, almost 95% of them detected once, and 2% to 2.5% sits in the top ten. Indicated time point: week 35, safety follow-up. Each dose of the vaccine consisted of 300 ug of mutant IDH1 20-mer peptide, with topical imiquimod. The chain links TRBV5-1 to TRBJ2-1, with 13 bases fitting TRBD2. Sequenced here: PBMCs, sampled from a glioma patient whose treatment included an IDH1 peptide vaccine. The source of this sequence is a man aged 50 or older with glioma. The CDR3: CASSPTTSGRAVGDEQFF. DNA for the CDR3: TGCGCCAGCAGCCCCACCACTAGCGGGAGGGCCGTCGGAGATGAGCAGTTCTTC.